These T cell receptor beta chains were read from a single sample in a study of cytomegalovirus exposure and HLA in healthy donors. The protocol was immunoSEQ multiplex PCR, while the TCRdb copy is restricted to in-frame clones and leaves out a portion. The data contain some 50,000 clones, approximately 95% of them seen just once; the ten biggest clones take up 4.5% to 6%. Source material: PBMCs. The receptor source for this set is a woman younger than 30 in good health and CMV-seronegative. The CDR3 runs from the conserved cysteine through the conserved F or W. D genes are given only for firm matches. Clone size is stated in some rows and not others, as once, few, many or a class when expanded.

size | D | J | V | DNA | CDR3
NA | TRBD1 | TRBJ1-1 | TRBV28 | TGTGCCAGCAGCCCCCGACAGGGAGCTTTCTTT | CASSPRQGAFF
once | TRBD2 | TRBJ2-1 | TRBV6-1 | TGTGCCATGGCTAGCGGTTCCAATGAGCAGTTCTTC | CAMASGSNEQFF
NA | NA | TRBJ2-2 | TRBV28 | TGTGCCAGCAGCGGACAGACCGGGGAGCTGTTTTTT | CASSGQTGELFF
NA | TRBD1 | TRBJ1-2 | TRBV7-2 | TGTGCCAGCAGCTTAGTCCAGGGGGCAGGATATGGCTACACCTTC | CASSLVQGAGYGYTF
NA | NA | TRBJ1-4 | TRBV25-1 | TGTGCCAGCAGTGCTGGTACAGGGCCTAATGAAAAACTGTTTTTT | CASSAGTGPNEKLFF
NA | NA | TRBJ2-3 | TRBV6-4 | TGTGCCAGCAGTGAAATGGGCGCTGGAGATACGCAGTATTTT | CASSEMGAGDTQYF
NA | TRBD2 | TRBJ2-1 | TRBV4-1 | TGCGCCAGCAGCCAAGATCCAGCGGGATCCTACAATGAGCAGTTCTTC | CASSQDPAGSYNEQFF
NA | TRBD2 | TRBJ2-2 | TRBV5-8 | TGTGCCAGCAGCTTGGGGACTAGCGGGAGTCCCGGGGAGCTGTTTTTT | CASSLGTSGSPGELFF
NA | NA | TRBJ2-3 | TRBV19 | TGTGCCAGTAGTATAGGAGAGCGGAGGACAGATACGCAGTATTTT | CASSIGERRTDTQYF
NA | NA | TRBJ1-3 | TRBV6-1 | TGTGCCAGCAGGGATGACAGGAACTCTGGAAACACCATATATTTT | CASRDDRNSGNTIYF
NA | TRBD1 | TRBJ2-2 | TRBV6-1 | TGTGCCAGCAGACAGGGGCCGGACACCGGGGAGCTGTTTTTT | CASRQGPDTGELFF
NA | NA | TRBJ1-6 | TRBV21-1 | TGTGCCAGCAGCAAAGTTACGGTTTCACCCCTCCACTTT | CASSKVTVSPLHF
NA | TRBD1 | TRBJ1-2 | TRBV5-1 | TGCGCCAGCAGCTCGGGACAGCCTAACTATGGCTACACCTTC | CASSSGQPNYGYTF
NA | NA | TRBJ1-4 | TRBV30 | TGTGCCTGGAGTGTAGGAGGGGAAAAACTGTTTTTT | CAWSVGGEKLFF
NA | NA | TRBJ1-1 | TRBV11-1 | TGTGCCAGCAGCTTAGGATCAGGGAGGACTGAAGCTTTCTTT | CASSLGSGRTEAFF
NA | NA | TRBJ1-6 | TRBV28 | TGTGCCAGCACCCGAGCAGGTTATAATTCACCCCTCCACTTT | CASTRAGYNSPLHF
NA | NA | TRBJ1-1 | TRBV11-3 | TGTGCCAGCAGCGAATCGACAGTTTTTGTCACTGAAGCTTTCTTT | CASSESTVFVTEAFF
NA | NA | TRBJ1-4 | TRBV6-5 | TGTGCCAGCAGTTACGGACAGTTGTATGAAAAACTGTTTTTT | CASSYGQLYEKLFF
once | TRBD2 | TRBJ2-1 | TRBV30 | TGTGCCTGGAGTTGGGGACTAGCGGGAGTAAATGAGCAGTTCTTC | CAWSWGLAGVNEQFF
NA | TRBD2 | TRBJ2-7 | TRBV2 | TGTGCCAGCAGTGGGTCTAGCGGGGTTATCTACGAGCAGTACTTC | CASSGSSGVIYEQYF
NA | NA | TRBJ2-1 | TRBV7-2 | TGTGCCAGCAGCTTATCCCTCATCCGGTCCTACAATGAGCAGTTCTTC | CASSLSLIRSYNEQFF
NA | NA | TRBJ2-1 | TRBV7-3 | TGTGCCAGCAGCCCGGACTTCTCTGGCGGTGAGCAGTTCTTC | CASSPDFSGGEQFF
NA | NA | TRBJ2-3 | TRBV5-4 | TGTGCCAGCAGCCGTAGCACAGATACGCAGTATTTT | CASSRSTDTQYF
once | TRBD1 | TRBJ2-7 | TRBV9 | TGTGCCAGCAGCGTAGGGGGGACAGACCAATACGAGCAGTACTTC | CASSVGGTDQYEQYF
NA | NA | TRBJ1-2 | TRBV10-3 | TGTGCCATCAGTGTTGACCGGACAGCCTATGGCTACACCTTC | CAISVDRTAYGYTF
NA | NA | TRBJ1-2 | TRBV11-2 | TGTGCCAGCAGCCGAGGGATGGGCTATGGCTACACCTTC | CASSRGMGYGYTF
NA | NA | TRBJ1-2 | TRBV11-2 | TGTGCCAGCAGGGTCCATCCAGAAAGGGGGTCCTATGGCTACACCTTC | CASRVHPERGSYGYTF
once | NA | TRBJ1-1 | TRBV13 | TGTGCCAGCCGATCTAGTGATCCGGGGAAAGGCCTAGCTAACACTGAAGCTTTCTTT | CASRSSDPGKGLANTEAFF
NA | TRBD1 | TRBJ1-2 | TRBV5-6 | TGTGCCAGCAGCGCGACAGGGGTTTATGGCTACACCTTC | CASSATGVYGYTF
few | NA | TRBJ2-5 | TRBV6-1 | TGTGCCAGCAGTAGACAACTTGAACCAGAGACCCAGTACTTC | CASSRQLEPETQYF
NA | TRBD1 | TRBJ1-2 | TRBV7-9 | TGTGCCAGCACCGACAGGGGTTGGGGCTACACCTTC | CASTDRGWGYTF
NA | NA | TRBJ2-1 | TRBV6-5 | TGTGCCAGCAGCCCGGACAGAAGGTCTATTCGGGAGCAGTTCTTC | CASSPDRRSIREQFF
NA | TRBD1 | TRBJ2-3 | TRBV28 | TGTGCCAGCAGCTCTCCGGGACAGGGGGCAACAGATACGCAGTATTTT | CASSSPGQGATDTQYF
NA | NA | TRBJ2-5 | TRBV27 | TGTGCCAGCAGCCTCACACTTCGGACAGCCTGGGTAGAGACCCAGTACTTC | CASSLTLRTAWVETQYF
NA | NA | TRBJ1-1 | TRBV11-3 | TGTGCCAGCAGCCCGGGGGGTGAAGCTTTCTTT | CASSPGGEAFF
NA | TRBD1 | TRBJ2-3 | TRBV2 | TGTGCCAGCAGCAAACAGGGGTTTAGCACAGATACGCAGTATTTT | CASSKQGFSTDTQYF
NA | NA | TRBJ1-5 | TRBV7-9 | TGTGCCAGCAGCTTAGCTCAGGGGCTATATAGCAATCAGCCCCAGCATTTT | CASSLAQGLYSNQPQHF
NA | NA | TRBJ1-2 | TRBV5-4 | TGTGCCAGCAGCTCCAAAACCTCAGGGTTCTGGGGCTACACCTTC | CASSSKTSGFWGYTF
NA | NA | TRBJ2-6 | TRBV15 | TGTGCCACCAGCGGCCGTCACTCTGGGGCCAACGTCCTGACTTTC | CATSGRHSGANVLTF
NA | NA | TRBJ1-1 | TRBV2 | TGTGCCAGCACCCTATGGGAGGGCACTGAAGCTTTCTTT | CASTLWEGTEAFF
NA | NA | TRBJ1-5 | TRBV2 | TGTGCCAGCAGCCAGGGTGAGCATCAGCCCCAGCATTTT | CASSQGEHQPQHF
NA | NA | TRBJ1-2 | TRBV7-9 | TGTGCCAGCAGCTCAACGGAGGTGGGGGGCTATGGCTACACCTTC | CASSSTEVGGYGYTF
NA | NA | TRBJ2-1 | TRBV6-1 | TGTGCCAGCAGTGAACCAGGACTACGTCGTAATGAGCAGTTCTTC | CASSEPGLRRNEQFF
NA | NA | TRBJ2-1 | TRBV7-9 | TGTGCCAGCAGCTTAGAGCCGGGGAGCAATGAGCAGTTCTTC | CASSLEPGSNEQFF
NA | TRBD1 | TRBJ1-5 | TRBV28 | TGTGCCAGCAGCCCGACAGGGGACAATCAGCCCCAGCATTTT | CASSPTGDNQPQHF
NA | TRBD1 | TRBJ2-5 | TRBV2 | TGTGCCAGCAGTGTCGAGGGACAGGGACTAGAGACCCAGTACTTC | CASSVEGQGLETQYF
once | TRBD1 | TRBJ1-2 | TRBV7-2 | TGTGCCAGCAGCCAAGGGACAGGGAGGACACATGGCTACACCTTC | CASSQGTGRTHGYTF
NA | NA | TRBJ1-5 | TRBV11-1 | TGTGCCAGCAGCTTGGGGGGGACGCAGCCCCAGCATTTT | CASSLGGTQPQHF
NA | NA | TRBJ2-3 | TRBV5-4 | TGTGCCAGCAGCCTGGACTCCTTAACTCTCGTTGATACGCAGTATTTT | CASSLDSLTLVDTQYF
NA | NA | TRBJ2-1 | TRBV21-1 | TGTGCCAGCAGCACCGATCCGGGCAATGAGCAGTTCTTC | CASSTDPGNEQFF